Below, 5 T cell receptor beta chains from the same sample are listed, as sequenced in a study of blood T cell repertoires in COVID-19. Clones were sequenced by immunoSEQ multiplex PCR, and TCRdb holds only the in-frame ones, with some missing. The sample consists of 100,000 to 150,000 clones, around 70% of them appearing once. Input material: peripheral blood. These receptors were taken from a man aged 60 to 75 with acute or convalescent COVID-19.

The V gene is TRBV14, the J gene TRBJ1-1; D is ambiguous. V was shortened by 0 bases and J by 5 bases, with 10 bases between the two germline ends. Germline V lookup: CDR1 SGHDN, CDR2 FVKESK. The CDR3 has 14 amino acids. The CDR3 region has the DNA TGTGCCAGCAGCCAAGATCGGAGGGTAACTGAAGCTTTCTTT. Translated, it gives CASSQDRRVTEAFF.

The chain is built from TRBV19 and TRBJ2-1, with 10 bases that match TRBD2. V dropped 5 bases and J dropped 6; count of bases not matched to a gene: 7. The CDR3 is 15 amino acids. Germline assignment: CDR1 LNHDA and CDR2 SQIVND (reference sequence). The CDR3 DNA is TGTGCCAGTAGTTTCCCTAGCGGGGGAGTCAATGAGCAGTTCTTC. Encoded protein: CASSFPSGGVNEQFF.

The chain employs TRBV29-1 and TRBJ2-1; 8 nucleotides agree with TRBD1. This CDR3 has 16 residues. The ends lost 3 bases at V and 0 bases at J; junction bases unmatched: 7. CDR1 is SQVTM, CDR2 ANQGSEA, per germline. CDR3 DNA sequence: TGCAGCGTTGAGGGACAGGCAGGGAGCTCCTACAATGAGCAGTTCTTC. It encodes CSVEGQAGSSYNEQFF.

The chain has TRBV5-1 and TRBJ1-5; perhaps TRBD1 as D (5 bases). CDR3 size: 14 residues. CDR1 and CDR2 from the germline V gene are SGHRS and YFSETQ. V was trimmed by 3 bases and J by 2 bases, leaving 9 bases between them. CDR3 DNA: TGCGCCAGCAGCTCTACAGGTGGCAATCAGCCCCAGCATTTT. It specifies CASSSTGGNQPQHF. Together with reference TRBV5-1 and TRBJ1-5, the CDR3 gives the full variable domain: KAGVTQTPRYLIKTRGQQVTLSCSPISGHRSVSWYQQTPGQGLQFLFEYFSETQRNKGNFPGRFSGRQFSNSRSEMNVSTLELGDSALYLCASSSTGGNQPQHFGDGTRLSIL.

The CDR3 reads CASSFIQGANYGYTF. In DNA form, the CDR3 reads TGTGCCAGCAGTTTCATCCAGGGCGCTAACTATGGCTACACCTTC. This chain connects TRBV28 to TRBJ1-2; the D gene is possibly TRBD1 (5 bases). There are 15 residues in the CDR3. CDR1 MDHEN and CDR2 SYDVKM come from the germline V gene. V was clipped by 3 bases and J by 0 bases, with 11 bases between them.